This T cell receptor beta chain was profiled in a study of preoperative IRX-2 immunotherapy in early breast cancer. Treatment of the sample: preoperative locoregional IRX-2 cytokine immunotherapy. This phase Ib study tested locoregional IRX-2 cytokine immunotherapy given before surgery. Trimming at V came to 2 bases and at J to 5 bases, leaving 5 bases not matched to a gene. The germline gives CDR1 SNHLY, CDR2 FYNNEI. CDR3 length equals 15 residues. Profiled with immunoSEQ multiplex PCR; TCRdb holds only in-frame clones, not every one. The sample gives roughly 99,000 clones, 86% of which show up once; approximately 2% is in the top ten.

The clonotype originates from a human donor with breast cancer. This chain links TRBV2 with TRBJ1-5, with 8 positions matching TRBD1. Material: tumor tissue, obtained after IRX-2 immunotherapy. DNA of the CDR3: TGTGCCAGCAGTGAATCGGCAGGGGGCTATCAGCCCCAGCATTTT. This sequence encodes CASSESAGGYQPQHF.